What follows are 25 T cell receptor beta chains derived from one specimen sequenced in a study of cytomegalovirus exposure and HLA in healthy donors (dated by TCRdb to about 2017). Receptor libraries were prepared by the immunoSEQ multiplex PCR assay. The multiplex PCR relied on a mix of 60 forward primers for TCR Vbeta segments and 13 reverse primers for TCR Jbeta segments. TCRdb took this table from immuneACCESS and kept in-frame rearrangements with V and J called. Such tables lack part of the clones; where checked against another copy, unresolved V genes explain under half of the gap, and the rest is unexplained. Recorded for this sample are 100,000 to 150,000 clones; under 20% of them occurred a single time. The ten largest clones capture approximately 2.9% of the sample. Source material: PBMCs. These TCRs come from a female donor in good health and CMV-seropositive.

The rearrangement links TRBV6-4 to TRBJ1-2; 9 bases match TRBD1. V lost 0 bases, J lost 8 bases, and 7 bases stayed unmatched. The CDR3 has 15 amino acids. CDR1 is MRHNA and CDR2 is SNTAGT in the germline V gene. CDR3 bases: TGTGCCAGCAGTGACTCTTACAGGGGGCGAAAGGGCTACACCTTC. This translates into CASSDSYRGRKGYTF.

This clone was seen repeatedly, ten times or more. This chain joins TRBV2 and TRBJ2-1, with D tentatively TRBD2 (5 bases). The germline CDR1 and CDR2 sequences are SNHLY and FYNNEI. V was shortened by 11 bases and J by 10 bases, with 12 bases between the two germline ends. This CDR3 region has 10 residues. The CDR3 spells CAGGWEEQFF. The CDR3 DNA follows: TGTGCCGGAGGCTGGGAAGAGCAGTTCTTC.

This clone was recorded once. J is TRBJ2-1 and V is TRBV9; 7 bases fit TRBD2. Germline loops: CDR1 SGDLS, CDR2 YYNGEE. V trimming: 0 bases; J trimming: 8 bases; junction bases outside the gene matches: 17. The CDR3 totals 18 residues. CDR3 nucleotides: TGTGCCAGCAGCGTAGCCCGTTTCGCGGCGGGGGAGGTCGATGAGCAGTTCTTC. This gives the protein CASSVARFAAGEVDEQFF.

This clone was seen a handful of times. The chain links TRBV28 to TRBJ1-4; no definite D call. The CDR3 loop spans 16 amino acids. The V end was cut by 1 base, the J end by 3 bases, with 12 bases between. Per the germline V gene, CDR1 is MDHEN and CDR2 is SYDVKM. CDR3 sequence reads: CASSLFEGPSNEKLFF. CDR3 nucleotides: TGTGCCAGCAGTTTATTCGAGGGCCCCTCTAATGAAAAACTGTTTTTT.

The rearrangement joins TRBV30 to TRBJ2-1, with a tentative D call TRBD2 (5 bases). Germline CDR1 reads GTSNPN; CDR2 reads SVGIG (reference sequence). Trimming took 1 base from V and 1 from J, leaving 11 bases between them. This CDR3 has 15 amino acids. The CDR3 DNA sequence: TGTGCCTGGAGTGGAGAGGGAAGGTCCTACAATGAGCAGTTCTTC. Translated, it gives CAWSGEGRSYNEQFF.

V usage is TRBV6-1 and J usage is TRBJ2-3; 7 bases fit TRBD2. V shed 7 bases, J shed 6 bases, and the junction held 13 bases outside the gene matches. Looked up from germline, CDR1 is MNHNS and CDR2 is SASEGT. CDR3 length equals 15 residues. The CDR3 nucleotides are TGTGCCAGCACCATAGGACTAGTAGCAGGGGATACGCAGTATTTT. Translated: CASTIGLVAGDTQYF.

This chain joins TRBV28 and TRBJ2-5, with D possibly matching TRBD2 (6 bases). This CDR3 is 15 amino acids long. V was pared by 3 bases and J by 4 bases, with 15 bases between. Germline lookup yields CDR1 MDHEN and CDR2 SYDVKM. The CDR3 reads CASSFISGGVETQYF. DNA of the CDR3: TGTGCCAGCAGTTTCATTTCCGGGGGAGTAGAGACCCAGTACTTC.

This clone was seen only a few times. The chain employs TRBV30 and TRBJ1-6; D not certain. Deletions cut 8 bases from V and 8 bases from J, with 16 bases between. The CDR3 spans 13 residues. Per the germline V gene, CDR1 is GTSNPN and CDR2 is SVGIG (reference sequence). CDR3 DNA: TGTGCCAGCATCACCGTCCCCTATTCACCCCTCCACTTT. Translating gives CASITVPYSPLHF.

The chain recombines TRBV4-1 with TRBJ1-1; TRBD1 is a possible D gene (5 bases). Looked up from germline, CDR1 is MGHRA and CDR2 is YSYEKL. V dropped 4 bases and J dropped 6 bases, with 21 bases sitting between them. The CDR3 covers 16 residues. The CDR3 coding sequence is TGCGCCAGCAGCCTACTCATCATGGGTCCGGGGGCTGAAGCTTTCTTT. This translates into CASSLLIMGPGAEAFF.

The chain combines TRBV28 with TRBJ1-1, with D unclear. Germline V gene data show CDR1 as MDHEN and CDR2 as SYDVKM. V lost 5 bases to trimming and J lost 1 base, with 11 bases between them. The length of the CDR3 is 14 residues. Here the CDR3 reads CASSVEDWNTEAFF. CDR3 nucleotides: TGTGCCAGCAGTGTAGAGGACTGGAACACTGAAGCTTTCTTT. The whole variable domain, remainder taken from reference TRBV28 and TRBJ1-1, is DVKVTQSSRYLVKRTGEKVFLECVQDMDHENMFWYRQDPGLGLRLIYFSYDVKMKEKGDIPEGYSVSREKKERFSLILESASTNQTSMYLCASSVEDWNTEAFFGQGTRLTVV.

The rearrangement links TRBV10-3 to TRBJ1-1, with 9 bases lining up with TRBD1. The V segment lost 7 bases and the J segment 5 bases; nucleotides outside the gene matches: 11. CDR1 and CDR2 from the germline V gene are ENHRY and SYGVKD. The CDR3 consists of 15 residues. The CDR3 nucleotides read TGTGCCATCAATGCCGGGACAGGGCGTAGGACTGAAGCTTTCTTT. Residues: CAINAGTGRRTEAFF.

This clone was counted only a few times. This rearrangement joins TRBV9 to TRBJ2-3; 7 positions match TRBD2. CDR1 is SGDLS, CDR2 YYNGEE, per germline. The J segment lost 6 bases and the V segment lost 2 bases, leaving 9 bases of the junction unmatched. CDR3 length: 15 residues. The CDR3 reads CASSVTSLFTDTQYF. The CDR3 nucleotides are TGTGCCAGCAGCGTGACTAGCCTCTTTACCGATACGCAGTATTTT.

This clone showed up just a few times. This chain uses TRBV18 with TRBJ1-5; TRBD1 matches 8 bases. There are 15 residues in the CDR3. The V gene's germline CDR1 is KGHSH and CDR2 LQKENI. Germline trimming cut 4 bases from V and 7 bases from J; bases unmatched to any gene: 9. The CDR3 sequence is CASSLTGGIGQPQHF. The CDR3 coding sequence is TGTGCCAGCTCACTTACAGGGGGTATAGGGCAGCCCCAGCATTTT. The variable domain in full, completed from reference TRBV18 and TRBJ1-5, reads NAGVMQNPRHLVRRRGQEARLRCSPMKGHSHVYWYRQLPEEGLKFMVYLQKENIIDESGMPKERFSAEFPKEGPSILRIQQVVRGDSAAYFCASSLTGGIGQPQHFGDGTRLSIL.

A word on this clone: At one end the junction does not follow the germline gene, possibly because of a read error. V gene TRBV6-1 combines with J gene TRBJ1-5, with 7 bases lining up with TRBD1. CDR1 MNHNS and CDR2 SASEGT come from the germline V gene. This CDR3 is 14 amino acids long. The CDR3 sequence: CASSEGQGNQSQHF. In DNA, the CDR3 is TGTGCCAGCAGTGAAGGACAGGGAAATCAGTCCCAGCATTTT.

This clone was observed a few times. The gene calls are TRBV5-1 and TRBJ2-1; 7 nucleotides match TRBD1. This CDR3 region has 13 residues. CDR1 and CDR2 from the germline V gene are SGHRS and YFSETQ. Trimming cost V 2 bases and J 9 bases; bases outside gene matches: 5. CDR3 nucleotide sequence: TGCGCCAGCAGCTTTGGGACAGCCCCTGAGCAGTTCTTC. It translates to CASSFGTAPEQFF.

The chain is built from TRBV5-1 and TRBJ1-1, with 10 nucleotides matching TRBD1. There are 16 residues in the CDR3. V dropped 0 bases and J dropped 2; count of bases not matched to a gene: 4. Germline V gene lookup returns CDR1 SGHRS and CDR2 YFSETQ. For the CDR3, the DNA is TGCGCCAGCAGCTTGGGGGACAGGGGCCTTAACACTGAAGCTTTCTTT. This gives the protein CASSLGDRGLNTEAFF. Using reference TRBV5-1 and TRBJ1-1 for the parts outside the CDR3, the full variable domain is KAGVTQTPRYLIKTRGQQVTLSCSPISGHRSVSWYQQTPGQGLQFLFEYFSETQRNKGNFPGRFSGRQFSNSRSEMNVSTLELGDSALYLCASSLGDRGLNTEAFFGQGTRLTVV.

The chain carries TRBV27 and TRBJ1-5, with D maybe TRBD1 (6 bases). This CDR3 is built from 15 residues. The V and J ends lost 6 bases and 7 bases respectively, with 19 bases between them. The germline V gene encodes CDR1 MNHEY and CDR2 SMNVEV (reference sequence). In DNA form, the CDR3 reads TGTGCCAGCAGCTCATGGGGGGGGCCTGGGCAGCCCCAGCATTTT. Its protein is CASSSWGGPGQPQHF.

The V call is TRBV7-8, the J call TRBJ2-2; 8 bases are shared with TRBD1. CDR3 length: 15 residues. The germline V gene encodes CDR1 SGHVS and CDR2 FQNEAQ. V lost 5 bases, J lost 6 bases, and 8 bases stayed unmatched. The CDR3 sequence is CASSIARGRPGELFF. DNA of the CDR3: TGTGCCAGCAGCATCGCCAGGGGGCGTCCCGGGGAGCTGTTTTTT.

This clone was detected a few times. V gene TRBV7-6 combines with J gene TRBJ1-2; D is ambiguous. V gave up 5 bases and J gave up 4 bases, with 20 bases separating them. The CDR3 is 16 amino acids. Germline-derived CDR1 and CDR2 are SGHVS and FNYEAQ. For the CDR3, the DNA is TGTGCCAGCAGCCCCCTCCAGGCAATCGGCACCTATGGCTACACCTTC. This translates into CASSPLQAIGTYGYTF.

This clone was seen more than once but under ten times. The chain uses TRBV6-1 and TRBJ1-2, with 11 nucleotides matching TRBD1. The CDR3 contains 14 residues. Germline V gene lookup returns CDR1 MNHNS and CDR2 SASEGT. The junction had 3 bases not matched to a gene; V was cut back by 6 bases and J by 3 bases. The CDR3 region has the DNA TGTGCCAGCAGAGGGACAGGGGGTGACTATGGCTACACCTTC. Translation gives CASRGTGGDYGYTF.

This clone was seen a handful of times. The chain employs TRBV29-1 and TRBJ1-2; 7 bases map to TRBD1. Looked up from germline, CDR1 is SQVTM and CDR2 is ANQGSEA. V shed 0 bases, J shed 3 bases, and the junction held 4 bases outside the gene matches. The CDR3 sequence is 14 residues long. CDR3 residues: CSVEEIDRDYGYTF. Here the CDR3 DNA reads TGCAGCGTTGAAGAAATAGACAGGGACTATGGCTACACCTTC.

A few counts support this clone. The rearrangement links TRBV28 to TRBJ2-7, with D possibly being TRBD1 (6 bases). Germline loops: CDR1 MDHEN, CDR2 SYDVKM. The CDR3 runs to 14 residues. The V end lost 6 bases, the J end lost 2 bases, and 14 bases lay between the germline ends. CDR3 loop: CASRPGTPPYEQYF. The CDR3 DNA sequence: TGTGCCAGCAGACCCGGGACACCTCCCTACGAGCAGTACTTC.

This clone was seen more than once but under ten times. This sequence joins TRBV30 and TRBJ1-2; 7 positions agree with TRBD1. Germline CDR1 is GTSNPN and CDR2 is SVGIG (reference sequence). After removal of 5 bases from V and 11 bases from J, the junction contained 17 bases not matched to a gene. The CDR3 extends over 14 amino acids. DNA for the CDR3: TGTGCCTGGGGCGATGAGGGGGCGGTACCGGCTTACACCTTC. Its protein product is CAWGDEGAVPAYTF.

This clone showed up just a few times. The chain joins TRBV5-1 to TRBJ2-5; 7 bases fit TRBD1. V lost 3 bases and J lost 1; bases outside the gene matches: 3. Germline V gene data show CDR1 as SGHRS and CDR2 as YFSETQ. This CDR3 has 14 residues. The DNA of the CDR3 is TGCGCCAGCAGCTCCAGACAGGGCCAAGAGACCCAGTACTTC. Encoded protein: CASSSRQGQETQYF.

V usage is TRBV5-4 and J usage is TRBJ2-2, with D unclear. Germline V gene data show CDR1 as SGHNT and CDR2 as YYREEE (reference sequence). The CDR3 has 16 amino acids. Trimming cost V 1 base and J 1 base, with 11 bases left between them. In DNA, the CDR3 is TGTGCCAGCAGCTTGATGAAGACTGAGAACACCGGGGAGCTGTTTTTT. The encoded protein is CASSLMKTENTGELFF.